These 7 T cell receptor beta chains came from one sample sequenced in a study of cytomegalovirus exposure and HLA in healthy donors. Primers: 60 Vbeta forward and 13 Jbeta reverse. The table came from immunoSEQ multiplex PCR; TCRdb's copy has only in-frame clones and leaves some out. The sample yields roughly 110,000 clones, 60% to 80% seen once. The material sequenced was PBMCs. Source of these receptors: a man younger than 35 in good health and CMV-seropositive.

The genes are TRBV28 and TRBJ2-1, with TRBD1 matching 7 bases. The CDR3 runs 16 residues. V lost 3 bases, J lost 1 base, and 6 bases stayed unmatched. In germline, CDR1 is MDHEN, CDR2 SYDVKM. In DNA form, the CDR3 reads TGTGCCAGCAGTTTGATAGGACAGGTTTCCTACAATGAGCAGTTCTTC. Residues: CASSLIGQVSYNEQFF.

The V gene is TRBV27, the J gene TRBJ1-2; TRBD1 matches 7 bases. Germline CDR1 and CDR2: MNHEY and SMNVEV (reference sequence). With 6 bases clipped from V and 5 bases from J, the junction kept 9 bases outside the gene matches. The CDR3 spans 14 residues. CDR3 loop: CASSLRDSLYGYTF. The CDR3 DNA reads TGTGCCAGCAGCCTAAGGGACAGCTTATATGGCTACACCTTC.

CDR3 nucleotide sequence: TGCGCCAGCAGCCGAAGGGACAGGGAGAATTCACCCCTCCACTTT. It yields the protein CASSRRDRENSPLHF. The rearrangement uses TRBV5-1 and TRBJ1-6; 9 bases agree with TRBD1. The CDR3 spans 15 residues. Germline values: CDR1 SGHRS, CDR2 YFSETQ. The junction had 6 bases not matched to a gene; V was cut back by 4 bases and J by 7 bases.

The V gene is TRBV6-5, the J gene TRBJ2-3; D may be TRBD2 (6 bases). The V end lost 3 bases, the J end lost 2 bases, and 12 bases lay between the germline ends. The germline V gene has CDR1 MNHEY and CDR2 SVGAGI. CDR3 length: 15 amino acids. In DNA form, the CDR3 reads TGTGCCAGCAGTTATGGTCGGGGGAACACAGATACGCAGTATTTT. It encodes CASSYGRGNTDTQYF.

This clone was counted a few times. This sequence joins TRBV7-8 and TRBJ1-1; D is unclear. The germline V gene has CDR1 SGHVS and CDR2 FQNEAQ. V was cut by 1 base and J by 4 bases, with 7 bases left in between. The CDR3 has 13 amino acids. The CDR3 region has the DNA TGTGCCAGCAGCTTAGTTGGTAGCACTGAAGCTTTCTTT. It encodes CASSLVGSTEAFF.

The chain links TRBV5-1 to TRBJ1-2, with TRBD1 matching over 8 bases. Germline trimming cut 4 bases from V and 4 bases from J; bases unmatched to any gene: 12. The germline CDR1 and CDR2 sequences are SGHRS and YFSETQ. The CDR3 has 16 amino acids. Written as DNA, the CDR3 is TGCGCCAGCAGCGGGGACAGGCCCCCCGGGTTCTATGGCTACACCTTC. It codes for CASSGDRPPGFYGYTF.

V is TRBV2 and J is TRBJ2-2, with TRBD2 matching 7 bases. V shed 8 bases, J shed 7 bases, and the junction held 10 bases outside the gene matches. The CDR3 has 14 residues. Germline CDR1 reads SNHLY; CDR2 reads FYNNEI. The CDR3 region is CASDGREGSGELFF. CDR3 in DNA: TGTGCCAGCGATGGTAGGGAGGGAAGCGGGGAGCTGTTTTTT.